Listed here are 22 T cell receptor beta chains from one sample, sequenced in a study of OX40 agonist ivuxolimab in advanced cancers. Assay used: immunoSEQ multiplex PCR; TCRdb lists only in-frame clones, some missing. The sample carries fewer than 85,000 clones, approximately 84% recorded once. Sequencing was performed on CD4+ or CD8+ T cells sorted from blood, taken in a trial of the OX40 agonist ivuxolimab. These TCRs come from an adult with an advanced solid tumor such as melanoma, head and neck, liver or kidney cancer.

The chain has TRBV6-5 and TRBJ1-1, with D maybe TRBD1 (5 bases). Between the trimmed V and J ends, which lost 1 base and 11 bases, there was a span of 17 bases. CDR3 length: 14 residues. CDR1 and CDR2 (germline): MNHEY, SVGAGI. The CDR3 DNA reads as TGTGCCAGCAGTTACTGGGGCACAAACAATCGGGCTTTCTTT. This sequence encodes CASSYWGTNNRAFF.

The sample holds a few counts of this clone. Other DNA sequences in the same sample also yield this CDR3. This rearrangement joins TRBV6-1 to TRBJ1-4, with 8 bases identical to TRBD1. CDR3 length: 15 amino acids. Germline loops: CDR1 MNHNS, CDR2 SASEGT. V lost 3 bases, J lost 8 bases, and 8 bases stayed unmatched. CDR3 in amino acids: CASSDMGTGLEKLFF. The DNA for the CDR3 is TGTGCCAGCAGTGATATGGGGACAGGCCTCGAAAAACTGTTTTTT.

The V and J genes are TRBV6-1 and TRBJ1-2; D remains ambiguous. The CDR3 is 13 residues long. Germline CDR1 is MNHNS and CDR2 is SASEGT. V dropped 5 bases and J dropped 7 bases, with 14 bases sitting between them. CDR3: CASSPQEFGGYTF. The CDR3 DNA is TGTGCCAGCAGTCCGCAGGAGTTCGGTGGCTACACCTTC.

V and J are TRBV7-9 and TRBJ2-3, with 9 nucleotides matching TRBD1. Trimming removed 4 bases from V and 6 bases from J; junction bases left unmatched: 8. The CDR3 is 15 amino acids. Germline lookup yields CDR1 SEHNR and CDR2 FQNEAQ (reference sequence). The DNA for the CDR3 is TGTGCCAGCAGCTGGGGGACAGGGCTTGGGGATACGCAGTATTTT. The encoded protein is CASSWGTGLGDTQYF.

This sequence joins TRBV7-9 and TRBJ2-7; 16 nucleotides agree with TRBD2. The CDR3 is made up of 18 amino acids. V lost 5 bases, J lost 1 base, and 8 bases stayed unmatched. Germline V gene lookup returns CDR1 SEHNR and CDR2 FQNEAQ (reference sequence). The CDR3 region is CASSRGLAGGQISYEQYF. In DNA, the CDR3 is TGTGCCAGCAGCCGGGGACTAGCGGGGGGGCAGATTTCCTACGAGCAGTACTTC.

V and J are TRBV28 and TRBJ1-2, with D possibly TRBD1 on 6 matching bases. The V and J ends lost 2 bases and 6 bases respectively, with 19 bases between them. Per the germline V gene, CDR1 is MDHEN and CDR2 is SYDVKM. CDR3 size: 16 residues. CDR3 sequence: CASSLSSGGHINGYTF. As DNA, the CDR3 is TGTGCCAGCAGTTTAAGTAGCGGGGGGCACATTAATGGCTACACCTTC.

V and J are TRBV20-1 and TRBJ1-2; no firm D call. CDR3 size: 10 residues. Germline CDR1 reads DFQATT; CDR2 reads SNEGSKA (reference sequence). The V end was cut by 0 bases, the J end by 6 bases, with 2 bases between. The CDR3 nucleotides are TGCAGTGCTAGAGATAATGGCTACACCTTC. This sequence encodes CSARDNGYTF.

Regarding this clone: The same CDR3 also results from other DNA sequences found in this sample. The chain joins TRBV7-2 to TRBJ2-5; 9 positions match TRBD2. The J segment lost 6 bases and the V segment lost 6 bases, leaving 14 bases of the junction unmatched. This CDR3 is built from 16 residues. Looked up from germline, CDR1 is SGHTA and CDR2 is FQGNSA. The CDR3 loop is CASSLPPGLASKTQYF. The DNA for the CDR3 is TGTGCCAGCAGTCTCCCTCCGGGACTAGCTTCAAAGACCCAGTACTTC.

This clone was counted ten times or more. The genes are TRBV11-2 and TRBJ2-7, with 7 positions matching TRBD1. The CDR3 runs to 15 residues. V lost 4 bases, J lost 2 bases, and 8 bases stayed unmatched. The germline V gene has CDR1 SGHAT and CDR2 FQNNGV. The CDR3 nucleotides read TGTGCCAGCAGCTCTTACAGGGGTAGCGCCTACGAGCAGTACTTC. Protein: CASSSYRGSAYEQYF.

The chain joins TRBV5-1 to TRBJ2-2; 8 bases fit TRBD1. Germline CDR1 SGHRS, CDR2 YFSETQ. The CDR3 has 17 residues. Germline trimming cut 0 bases from V and 4 bases from J; bases unmatched to any gene: 8. CDR3 amino acids: CASSLVPGTGPTGELFF. The CDR3 region has the DNA TGCGCCAGCAGCTTGGTACCAGGGACAGGTCCCACCGGGGAGCTGTTTTTT.

This sequence joins TRBV9 and TRBJ2-5; weak D call: TRBD2 (7 bases). CDR1 is SGDLS, CDR2 YYNGEE, per germline. V lost 0 bases and J lost 5, with 20 bases in between. This CDR3 has 17 amino acids. CDR3 residues: CASSVDPGGGALETQYF. In nucleotides, the CDR3 is TGTGCCAGCAGCGTAGATCCAGGAGGGGGGGCCCTCGAGACCCAGTACTTC.

The V call is TRBV5-1, the J call TRBJ2-5, with D perhaps TRBD1 (5 bases). V was trimmed by 4 bases and J by 1 base, leaving 8 bases between them. CDR3 length: 13 amino acids. Per the germline V gene, CDR1 is SGHRS and CDR2 is YFSETQ. CDR3 loop: CASSVDSQETQYF. The CDR3 bases are TGCGCCAGCAGCGTAGACAGCCAAGAGACCCAGTACTTC.

The chain employs TRBV7-2 and TRBJ2-5; 9 bases are shared with TRBD2. Germline lookup yields CDR1 SGHTA and CDR2 FQGNSA. Germline trimming cut 5 bases from V and 5 bases from J; bases unmatched to any gene: 3. This CDR3 is built from 13 residues. CDR3 coding DNA: TGTGCCAGCAGCCGCGGGGGGGCGGAGACCCAGTACTTC. Its protein is CASSRGGAETQYF. The full variable domain, its missing parts supplied by reference TRBV7-2 and TRBJ2-5, is GAGVSQSPSNKVTEKGKDVELRCDPISGHTALYWYRQSLGQGLEFLIYFQGNSAPDKSGLPSDRFSAERTGGSVSTLTIQRTQQEDSAVYLCASSRGGAETQYFGPGTRLLVL.

The chain has TRBV7-8 and TRBJ2-7; D gene uncertain. Looked up from germline, CDR1 is SGHVS and CDR2 is FQNEAQ. Between the trimmed V and J ends, which lost 0 bases and 7 bases, there was a span of 16 bases. CDR3 length: 15 amino acids. CDR3 in amino acids: CASSLAQPPLGEQYF. The CDR3 nucleotides are TGTGCCAGCAGCTTAGCGCAACCGCCCCTGGGGGAGCAGTACTTC.

The chain links TRBV5-4 to TRBJ2-1, with D hard to call. The CDR3 is 14 residues long. Deletions cut 0 bases from V and 2 bases from J, with 6 bases between. Germline V gene sequence: CDR1 SGHNT, CDR2 YYREEE (reference sequence). CDR3 DNA: TGTGCCAGCAGCTTGGGAATAACCTACAATGAGCAGTTCTTC. Its translation: CASSLGITYNEQFF. The full variable domain, rest sourced from reference TRBV5-4 and TRBJ2-1, is ETGVTQSPTHLIKTRGQQVTLRCSSQSGHNTVSWYQQALGQGPQFIFQYYREEENGRGNFPPRFSGLQFPNYSSELNVNALELDDSALYLCASSLGITYNEQFFGPGTRLTVL.

This clone was counted once. The chain couples TRBV2 to TRBJ2-1; 7 bases line up with TRBD2. The CDR3 contains 16 residues. Germline assignment: CDR1 SNHLY and CDR2 FYNNEI. J gave up 5 bases and V 0 bases, and 7 bases lay outside the gene matches. CDR3 region: CASSEALGGFDNEQFF. CDR3 nucleotide sequence: TGTGCCAGCAGTGAAGCGCTGGGGGGGTTCGACAATGAGCAGTTCTTC.

The V gene is TRBV20-1, the J gene TRBJ2-1, with unresolved D. Per germline, CDR1 DFQATT and CDR2 SNEGSKA (reference sequence). The CDR3 is 11 amino acids. The germline V and J ends were trimmed by 3 bases and 10 bases, with 10 bases remaining between them. The CDR3 DNA follows: TGCAGTGCTAGTCTTTCCGGGGAGCAGTTCTTC. Translation gives CSASLSGEQFF.

The chain couples TRBV6-5 to TRBJ1-1; D is ambiguous. Germline values: CDR1 MNHEY, CDR2 SVGAGI. The CDR3 consists of 11 residues. The V end lost 4 bases, the J end lost 4 bases, and 4 bases lay between the germline ends. The CDR3 loop reads CASSSTTEAFF. The CDR3 DNA follows: TGTGCCAGCAGTTCCACCACTGAAGCTTTCTTT.

This chain links TRBV28 with TRBJ2-7, with D possibly TRBD1 on 5 matching bases. Germline loops: CDR1 MDHEN, CDR2 SYDVKM. Trimming pared 9 bases from V and 5 bases from J, leaving 17 bases between. CDR3 size: 13 residues. The CDR3 sequence is CASTQTAWNEQYF. The CDR3 coding sequence is TGTGCCAGTACGCAGACAGCATGGAACGAGCAGTACTTC.

This clone has a single count. CDR3 sequence (DNA): TGCGCCAGCAGCAGGGGTGGGGGGGATAATTCACCCCTCCACTTT. It encodes CASSRGGGDNSPLHF. The chain employs TRBV5-1 and TRBJ1-6, with a weak D call TRBD1 (5 bases). V shed 4 bases and J shed 5 bases, with 13 bases lying between them. This CDR3 contains 15 residues. Germline CDR1 reads SGHRS; CDR2 reads YFSETQ.

Concerning this clone itself: Its ends do not fully match the called genes, so a read error is possible. The J gene is TRBJ2-5, the V gene TRBV7-7, with D possibly being TRBD1 or TRBD2 (5 bases each). The CDR3 has 15 amino acids. Germline lookup yields CDR1 SSHAT and CDR2 FNYEAQ (reference sequence). CDR3 sequence (DNA): TGTGCTAGCAGCTTAAGTTGGGGGATCCAAGAGACCCAGTACTTC. Translated: CASSLSWGIQETQYF. Variable domain in full (rest from reference TRBV7-7 and TRBJ2-5): GAGVSQSPRYKVTKRGQDVTLRCDPISSHATLYWYQQALGQGPEFLTYFNYEAQPDKSGLPSDRFSAERPEGSISTLTIQRTEQRDSAMYRCASSLSWGIQETQYFGPGTRLLVL.

This sequence joins TRBV2 and TRBJ2-3; D may be TRBD2 (5 bases). The CDR3 extends over 15 amino acids. Germline CDR1 SNHLY, CDR2 FYNNEI. V was shortened by 7 bases and J by 2 bases, with 16 bases between the two germline ends. For the CDR3, the DNA is TGTGCCAGCAATACCGGACTCCTCAACACAGATACGCAGTATTTT. Translation: CASNTGLLNTDTQYF.